These T cell receptor beta chains were read from a single sample in a study of T cell repertoires in cytomegalovirus infection. One entry per CDR3 protein results from TCRdb running MiXCR on the reads. The data show some 500,000 distinct CDR3 sequences, around 40% seen once. Antigen specificity for these receptors is unknown. Sequences were derived from cultured PBMCs, sampled from culture after CMV antigen stimulation. Receptors were obtained from a human donor in good health (CMV status not recorded). Some clones in this sample may be carry-over from other donors' samples. Each CDR3 is given with its conserved first and last residue. Fields, in order: V gene, clone size, J gene, CDR3 protein. Size is omitted from some rows. Given values are once, few, many or a class for expanded clones.

>TRBV27|-|TRBJ1-1
CASRGGGERNTEAFF
>TRBV7-9|-|TRBJ2-3
CASSLGSGGSLTSTDTQYF
>TRBV7-2|-|TRBJ1-5
CASSRIRGGQPQHF
>TRBV24-1|few|TRBJ1-5
CATSERPGQGFAQPQHF
>TRBV7-9|few|TRBJ2-1
CASEGPSEPTDEQFF
>TRBV7-8|few|TRBJ1-6
CATTPIISSYNSPLHF
>TRBV18|few|TRBJ1-3
CASSPTISGNTIYF
>TRBV11-3|-|TRBJ1-5
CASSLEAGINNQPQHF
>TRBV29-1|-|TRBJ2-7
CSVAYRLAGFDEQYF
>TRBV7-2|few|TRBJ1-6
CASSPLRDNSPLHF
>TRBV4-3|-|TRBJ2-3
CASSRSRTSGTDTQYF
>TRBV20-1|-|TRBJ1-1
CSARDGGPRAAGAEAFF
>TRBV28|-|TRBJ2-1
CASGRTGHGETQFF
>TRBV5-1|once|TRBJ2-1
CATASGVGNEQFF
>TRBV29-1|-|TRBJ1-1
CSVRWNTEAFF
>TRBV20-1|-|TRBJ1-1
CSAPKAFDMNTEAFF
>TRBV29-1|-|TRBJ2-2
CSVVTGTGELFF
>TRBV7-2|few|TRBJ1-6
CASSPPSAYNSPLHF
>TRBV7-2|many|TRBJ2-5
CASSLLAVQETQYF
>TRBV30|few|TRBJ1-2
CAWSVLNGYTF
>TRBV10-3|few|TRBJ2-6
CAINPGPPGANVLTF
>TRBV24-1|few|TRBJ1-2
CATSDRTGYGYTF